This is a list of T cell receptor beta chains from one sample in a study of shared clonotypes between healthy human individuals. Clones were sequenced by immunoSEQ multiplex PCR, and TCRdb holds only the in-frame ones, with some missing. The sample comprises 2 million to 2.5 million clones, approximately 95% of which are singletons, and 0.3% to 0.4% rests with the top ten. Sample: naive CD4+ T cells from PBMCs. These receptor sequences come from a man aged 18 to 35 in good health. Some clones in this sample may be carry-over from other donors' samples. CDR3s include the opening cysteine and the closing phenylalanine or tryptophan. The order of the fields is J gene, D gene, V gene, clone size, CDR3 DNA, CDR3 protein. A D gene is named only where the DNA matches it firmly. Some rows mark clone size as missing; the rest say once, few, many or name a class of expanded clone.

>TRBJ1-5|.|TRBV10-3|.
TGTGCCATCAGTAGGGACAGCAATCAGCCCCAGCATTTT
CAISRDSNQPQHF
>TRBJ1-1|TRBD1|TRBV5-1|.
TGCGCCAGCAGCTTACAGGGGGCGAACACTGAAGCTTTCTTT
CASSLQGANTEAFF
>TRBJ2-7|.|TRBV28|once
TGTGCCAGCAGTTTCGGGACAAGGCAGTACTTC
CASSFGTRQYF
>TRBJ2-7|TRBD2|TRBV5-1|.
TGCGCCAGCAGCAAAGCAGGGACTAGCGAGCCCTACGAGCAGTACTTC
CASSKAGTSEPYEQYF
>TRBJ1-5|.|TRBV6-6|.
TGTGCCAGCAGTTCCCTGCTTTCGCCCCAGCATTTT
CASSSLLSPQHF
>TRBJ1-2|TRBD1|TRBV28|.
TGTGCCAGCAGATTGGGACAGGGGGTTTTGGGCTATGGCTACACCTTC
CASRLGQGVLGYGYTF
>TRBJ2-5|.|TRBV9|.
TGTGCCAGCAGCGTAGGGCCTTCCGAAGAGACCCAGTACTTC
CASSVGPSEETQYF
>TRBJ2-3|.|TRBV5-1|.
TGCGCCACCACCCGGGGCCAAGGAGATACGCAGTATTTT
CATTRGQGDTQYF
>TRBJ2-7|.|TRBV11-2|.
TGTGCCAGCAGGCGGGTAGAGAGACTTTACCACTTC
CASRRVERLYHF
>TRBJ2-1|.|TRBV29-1|.
TGCAGCGCCGGGAAGAGCAGGGGAGTCAATGAGCAGTTCTTC
CSAGKSRGVNEQFF
>TRBJ2-2|.|TRBV10-1|.
TGCGCCAGCAGTGAGTTGGGCAGGGTGGACACCGGGGAGCTGTTTTTT
CASSELGRVDTGELFF
>TRBJ2-3|.|TRBV5-4|.
TGTGCCAGCAGCTCTAAACGGGACGGATCCACCGATACGCAGTATTTT
CASSSKRDGSTDTQYF
>TRBJ1-5|TRBD1|TRBV25-1|few
TGTGCCAGCAGTACGGGACAGGGGACTCAGCCCCAGCATTTT
CASSTGQGTQPQHF
>TRBJ1-1|.|TRBV5-4|.
TGTGCCAGCAGGAGGGATGGGTACACTGAAGCTTTCTTT
CASRRDGYTEAFF
>TRBJ2-5|.|TRBV29-1|.
TGCAGCGTCCGACTTGGGGAGACCCAGTACTTC
CSVRLGETQYF
>TRBJ2-5|TRBD1|TRBV28|.
TGTGCCAGCAGTTCCCGGGACAGGGGGGGAGAGACCCAGTACTTC
CASSSRDRGGETQYF
>TRBJ1-5|.|TRBV9|.
TGTGCCAGCAGCGTAGGATTGGGGCTCAATCAGCCCCAGCATTTT
CASSVGLGLNQPQHF
>TRBJ1-2|.|TRBV29-1|.
TGCAGCGTTGAAGCCGACAATAGCTATGGCTACACCTTC
CSVEADNSYGYTF
>TRBJ2-1|.|TRBV6-6|.
TGTGCCAGCAGTTACTCGAATATACGGTCCAACAATGAGCAGTTCTTC
CASSYSNIRSNNEQFF
>TRBJ2-5|.|TRBV5-1|.
TGCGCCAGCAGCGCAGCCGGCAGGGGAGAAGAGACCCAGTACTTC
CASSAAGRGEETQYF
>TRBJ2-1|TRBD2|TRBV2|.
TGTGCCAGCAGTGGACTAGCGGGAGGAAACTCCTACAATGAGCAGTTCTTC
CASSGLAGGNSYNEQFF
>TRBJ2-5|TRBD2|TRBV9|.
TGTGCCAGCAGCCCCGGGGGGGGCGCGTGGGAGACCCAGTACTTC
CASSPGGGAWETQYF
>TRBJ2-5|.|TRBV6-1|.
TGTGCCGGGAGCGGTTGGGGGGCTAAGGAGACCCAGTACTTC
CAGSGWGAKETQYF
>TRBJ2-4|TRBD2|TRBV11-3|.
TGTGCCAGCAGCTCCACGGGAGGGGATTCCGTCTTC
CASSSTGGDSVF
>TRBJ2-2|TRBD2|TRBV28|.
TGTGCCAGCAGTCCTCCGGGCGGGAGGCCAACCGGGGAGCTGTTTTTT
CASSPPGGRPTGELFF